This section outlines one T cell receptor beta chain sequence together with its context. Its antigen is still unknown. Measured with immunoSEQ multiplex PCR; TCRdb has only the in-frame clones, and not every one. This table has around 100,000 clones, 75% to 90% appearing once. Collection occurred without any documented infections or immune events in donors. The data were taken from a study of identifying expanded T cells in peripheral blood. The germline CDR1 and CDR2 sequences are LNHDA and SQIVND (reference sequence). Unmatched junction bases numbered 9, after V lost 4 bases and J lost 4 bases. CDR3 length: 15 amino acids. General study findings and limits: About 1.2 clones differed between technical replicates, versus approximately 17 and 20 over time. Variance in clone template counts between roughly 2-week samples significantly increased with total template count across all healthy donors.

This sequence was found in a person aged 18 to 69 in good health. Sequencing used blood. The chain has TRBV19 and TRBJ1-1; the match to TRBD1 covers 7 bases. The CDR3 protein is CASSTAFQGGTEAFF. Written as DNA, the CDR3 is TGTGCCAGTAGTACCGCTTTCCAGGGGGGCACTGAAGCTTTCTTT.